The rows below give T cell receptor beta chains drawn from one sample of a study of naive and memory T cell subsets. TCRdb called the UMI-ligation and nested PCR reads again in MiXCR, with one record for every CDR3 protein. The sample holds tens of thousands of distinct CDR3 sequences, approximately 11% seen once. The source was skin, collected from a tuberculin skin test site. These receptors all come from an adult in good health. Both conserved end residues are part of each CDR3. The order of the fields is clone size, D gene, V gene, J gene, CDR3 protein, CDR3 DNA. A D gene is named only where the DNA matches it firmly. Clone size is stated in some rows and not others, as once, few, many or a class when expanded.

>many|-|TRBV18|TRBJ2-3
CASSPVPPQGHTDTQYF
TGTGCCAGCTCACCCGTCCCCCCGCAGGGACACACAGATACGCAGTATTTT
>-|-|TRBV6-5|TRBJ1-4
CASSYSLSGEGEKLFF
TGTGCCAGCAGTTACTCTTTATCAGGGGAGGGTGAAAAACTGTTTTTT
>-|-|TRBV28|TRBJ1-1
CASRTGNTEAFF
TGTGCCAGCAGGACAGGGAACACTGAAGCTTTCTTT
>many|-|TRBV28|TRBJ1-5
CASSLITPNSNQPQHF
TGTGCCAGCAGTTTAATCACACCAAATAGCAATCAGCCCCAGCATTTT
>many|-|TRBV3-1|TRBJ2-2
CATSREWSTGELFF
TGTGCCACCAGCAGGGAATGGAGCACCGGGGAGCTGTTTTTT
>-|TRBD2|TRBV5-1|TRBJ2-3
CASRSGLAGASFLGTQYF
TGCGCCAGCAGATCGGGACTAGCGGGGGCCTCCTTCTTGGGTACGCAGTATTTT
>many|TRBD1|TRBV7-6|TRBJ2-7
CASSRGQGAGYEQYF
TGTGCCAGCAGCCGCGGACAGGGAGCGGGCTACGAGCAGTACTTC
>-|-|TRBV4-1|TRBJ1-3
CASSPTLRGTGNTIYF
TGCGCCAGCAGCCCTACTTTGAGGGGCACTGGAAACACCATATATTTT
>many|-|TRBV28|TRBJ2-7
CASSLEGRGEQYF
TGTGCCAGCAGTTTAGAAGGGAGAGGCGAGCAGTACTTC
>many|-|TRBV5-1|TRBJ1-3
CASSLDGLKANTIYF
TGCGCCAGCAGCTTGGACGGACTGAAAGCGAACACCATATATTTT
>many|TRBD2|TRBV11-2|TRBJ2-5
CASSPSGGMPETQYF
TGTGCCAGCAGCCCGTCGGGGGGAATGCCAGAGACCCAGTACTTC
>few|-|TRBV12-3/TRBV12-4|TRBJ1-1
CASSGRQARDTEAFF
TGTGCCAGCAGTGGCAGACAGGCCAGGGACACTGAAGCTTTCTTT
>-|-|TRBV9|TRBJ2-1
CASSVTVNEQFF
TGTGCCAGCAGCGTAACAGTCAATGAGCAGTTCTTC
>many|TRBD2|TRBV5-1|TRBJ2-3
CASSLTGTTDTQYF
TGCGCCAGCAGCCTCACCGGGACTACGGATACGCAGTATTTT
>-|TRBD2|TRBV5-1|TRBJ2-1
CASTSAGVSYNEQFF
TGCGCCAGCACGTCGGCGGGAGTCTCCTACAATGAGCAGTTCTTC
>once|TRBD2|TRBV12-3/TRBV12-4|TRBJ2-5
CASSCLAGGPQSQETQYF
TGTGCCAGCAGTTGTCTAGCGGGGGGGCCGCAATCCCAAGAGACCCAGTACTTC
>many|-|TRBV5-4|TRBJ2-7
CASSSSGEQYF
TGTGCCAGCAGCTCAAGCGGCGAGCAGTACTTC
>many|-|TRBV2|TRBJ1-5
CASSDLLEFWRGIQPQHF
TGTGCCAGCAGTGACCTTCTGGAGTTCTGGCGAGGGATTCAGCCCCAGCATTTT
>few|-|TRBV7-9|TRBJ2-7
CASSSTGMTNYEQYF
TGTGCCAGCAGCTCAACAGGGATGACCAATTACGAGCAGTACTTC
>-|-|TRBV20-1|TRBJ1-2
CSAHGGRGYTF
TGCAGTGCCCACGGGGGCCGTGGCTACACCTTC
>-|-|TRBV7-8|TRBJ2-5
CASSHIGTPEQETQYF
TGTGCCAGCAGCCATATCGGGACTCCGGAACAAGAGACCCAGTACTTC
>-|TRBD1|TRBV2|TRBJ2-7
CASARGTGDEQYF
TGTGCCAGCGCCAGGGGGACAGGGGACGAGCAGTACTTC
>-|-|TRBV11-2|TRBJ1-2
CASSPAATYGYTF
TGTGCCAGCAGCCCGGCAGCTACATATGGCTACACCTTC
>few|-|TRBV29-1|TRBJ2-7
CSAKRPGSGYEQYF
TGCAGCGCCAAACGGCCGGGGTCGGGCTACGAGCAGTACTTC
>-|TRBD1|TRBV20-1|TRBJ2-3
CSVTPLDRADTQYF
TGCAGTGTTACCCCTCTGGACAGGGCAGATACGCAGTATTTT
>many|TRBD1|TRBV28|TRBJ2-1
CASSLGTGDINEQFF
TGTGCCAGCAGTTTGGGAACAGGGGACATTAATGAGCAGTTCTTC
>few|-|TRBV4-2|TRBJ1-2
CASSQPTVANYGYTF
TGTGCCAGCAGCCAACCGACAGTCGCTAACTATGGCTACACCTTC
>few|TRBD1|TRBV6-1|TRBJ1-3
CASSAAGGTKGNTIYF
TGTGCCAGCAGTGCAGCAGGGGGTACGAAAGGAAACACCATATATTTT
>many|-|TRBV15|TRBJ2-2
CATSSKTSSAGELFF
TGTGCCACCAGCAGTAAGACTAGTTCGGCCGGGGAGCTGTTTTTT
>many|TRBD2|TRBV11-2|TRBJ2-7
CASSQGTSGYEQYF
TGTGCCAGCAGCCAAGGGACTAGCGGTTACGAGCAGTACTTC
>many|-|TRBV10-3|TRBJ2-7
CAISESSVSYEQYF
TGTGCCATCAGTGAGTCTTCGGTCTCCTACGAGCAGTACTTC
>-|-|TRBV28|TRBJ1-6
CASNRPYRTNSPLHF
TGTGCCAGCAATCGCCCCTATCGGACTAATTCACCCCTCCACTTT
>-|-|TRBV6-6|TRBJ1-5
CASSPGLSTLSNQPQHF
TGTGCCAGCAGCCCCGGGCTCTCGACCCTTAGCAATCAGCCCCAGCATTTT
>few|-|TRBV2|TRBJ2-5
CASSEGALETQYF
TGTGCCAGCAGTGAGGGCGCCTTGGAGACCCAGTACTTC
>many|-|TRBV6-5|TRBJ2-7
CASSYSWGMSYEQYF
TGTGCCAGCAGTTACTCCTGGGGGATGTCCTACGAGCAGTACTTC
>-|TRBD1|TRBV20-1|TRBJ2-2
CSARTPGQITGELFF
TGCAGTGCTAGGACCCCGGGACAGATCACCGGGGAGCTGTTTTTT
>many|TRBD2|TRBV28|TRBJ2-2
CASRNPGLPNTGELFF
TGTGCCAGCAGAAATCCGGGACTACCTAACACCGGGGAGCTGTTTTTT
>-|-|TRBV7-8|TRBJ2-5
CASSSSVRGETQYF
TGTGCCAGCAGCTCGTCAGTTAGAGGGGAGACCCAGTACTTC
>few|-|TRBV28|TRBJ1-2
CASSLSPGQGYTF
TGTGCCAGCAGTTTATCCCCAGGGCAAGGCTACACCTTC
>-|-|TRBV12-5|TRBJ1-1
CASGPDQVTEAFF
TGTGCTAGTGGTCCCGATCAGGTCACTGAAGCTTTCTTT
>-|-|TRBV28|TRBJ1-2
CASGTGSYGYTF
TGTGCCAGCGGAACCGGGAGCTATGGCTACACCTTC
>-|-|TRBV28|TRBJ1-5
CASSTRTGEPQHF
TGTGCCAGCAGCACCCGGACCGGGGAGCCCCAGCATTTT
>many|TRBD2|TRBV7-2|TRBJ2-7
CASSFSSGSYEQYF
TGTGCCAGCAGCTTCTCTAGCGGGAGCTACGAGCAGTACTTC